This T cell receptor (beta chain) was sequenced during a study of response to subunit inactivated influenza vaccine. Study-wide results and caveats: New T cells are recruited in small numbers by each seasonal influenza vaccination, according to the authors' suggestion.

V was trimmed by 1 base and J by 4 bases, leaving 13 bases between them. Germline V CDR1 and CDR2: LGHNA, YNFKEQ. The CDR3 is 15 residues long. This clonotype was recorded a few times. What it recognizes is unknown. TCRdb recomputed calls from the RT-PCR reads with MiXCR, one row per CDR3 protein. Among roughly 550,000 distinct CDR3 sequences listed, around a quarter were seen once. These data also featured in a second study, about T cells expressing NK-cell markers. That work contributes: Libraries used 5'RACE template switching adding universal primer site and UMIs. Obtained from sorted CD3+CD56+NKG2C+, CD3+CD56+NKG2C- and CD3+CD56-NKG2C+ T cells were the TCR beta repertoires. The authors sequenced eight donors, of whom seven were HCMV-seropositive and one was seronegative.

This rearrangement joins TRBV4-2 to TRBJ1-2; D gene ambiguous. This receptor was taken from a man aged 45-65 years who received an inactivated influenza vaccine. The sequences come from CD4+ T cells sorted from PBMCs, collected 11 to 12 days after vaccination. CDR3 sequence reads: CASSQGVGWVYGYTF. CDR3 DNA sequence: TGTGCCAGCAGCCAAGGTGTGGGTTGGGTCTATGGCTACACCTTC.